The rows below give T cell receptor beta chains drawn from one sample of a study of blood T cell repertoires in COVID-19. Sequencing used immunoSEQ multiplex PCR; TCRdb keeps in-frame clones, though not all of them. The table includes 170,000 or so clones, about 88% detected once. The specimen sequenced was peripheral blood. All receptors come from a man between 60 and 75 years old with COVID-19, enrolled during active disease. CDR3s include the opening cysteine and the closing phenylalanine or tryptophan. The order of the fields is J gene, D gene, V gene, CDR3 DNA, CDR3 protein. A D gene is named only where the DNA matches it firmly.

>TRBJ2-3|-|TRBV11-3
TGTGCCAGCAGCTTAGTTCGGGGGGCGACGACAGATACGCAGTATTTT
CASSLVRGATTDTQYF
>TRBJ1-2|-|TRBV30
TGTGCCTGGAAGGGGACACCGATCGGCTACACCTTC
CAWKGTPIGYTF
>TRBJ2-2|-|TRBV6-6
TGTGCCAGCAGCCTGCTAACAGAGTCCGGGGAGCTGTTTTTT
CASSLLTESGELFF
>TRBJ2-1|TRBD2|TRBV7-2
TGTGCCAGCAGCGGGACGGGACTAGGGTCACGCGGGGAGCAGTTCTTC
CASSGTGLGSRGEQFF
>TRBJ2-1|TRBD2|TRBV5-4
TGTGCCAGCAGCTCTGGGGGGGGTGCGTACAATGAGCAGTTCTTC
CASSSGGGAYNEQFF
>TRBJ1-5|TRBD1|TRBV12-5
TGTGCTAGTGGTCGAGACCTATCGGACAGGGGGCATGATAATCAGCCCCAGCATTTT
CASGRDLSDRGHDNQPQHF
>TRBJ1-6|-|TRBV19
TGTGCCAGTAGTGACAGATTGCATTCACCCCTCCACTTT
CASSDRLHSPLHF
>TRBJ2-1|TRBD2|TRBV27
TGTGCCAGCAGTTGGGCCACGGGAGGGAACTCCTACAATGAGCAGTTCTTC
CASSWATGGNSYNEQFF
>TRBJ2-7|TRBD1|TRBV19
TGTGCCAGTAGTATCGGGACAGGGTCCTACGAGCAGTACTTC
CASSIGTGSYEQYF
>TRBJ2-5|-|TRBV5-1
TGCGCCAGCAGCTTGGGGGAGTACCAAGAGACCCAGTACTTC
CASSLGEYQETQYF